This T cell receptor beta chain was profiled in a study of T cell changes during pregnancy in multiple sclerosis. Measured with immunoSEQ multiplex PCR; TCRdb has only the in-frame clones, and not every one. The sample lists about 60,000 clones, roughly 91% seen once, with 1% to 1.5% in the top ten. This clone was found once. The material sequenced was peripheral blood, taken in the second trimester of pregnancy. The receptor's source is a female donor with multiple sclerosis, enrolled in a pregnancy study.

CDR3 sequence: CASSAGPYGYTF. The CDR3 DNA is TGTGCCAGCAGTGCAGGGCCATATGGCTACACCTTC. V and J are TRBV2 and TRBJ1-2; tentative D call: TRBD1 (5 bases). This CDR3 is built from 12 residues. The V and J ends lost 4 bases and 5 bases respectively, with 8 bases between them. Germline V gene lookup returns CDR1 SNHLY and CDR2 FYNNEI.